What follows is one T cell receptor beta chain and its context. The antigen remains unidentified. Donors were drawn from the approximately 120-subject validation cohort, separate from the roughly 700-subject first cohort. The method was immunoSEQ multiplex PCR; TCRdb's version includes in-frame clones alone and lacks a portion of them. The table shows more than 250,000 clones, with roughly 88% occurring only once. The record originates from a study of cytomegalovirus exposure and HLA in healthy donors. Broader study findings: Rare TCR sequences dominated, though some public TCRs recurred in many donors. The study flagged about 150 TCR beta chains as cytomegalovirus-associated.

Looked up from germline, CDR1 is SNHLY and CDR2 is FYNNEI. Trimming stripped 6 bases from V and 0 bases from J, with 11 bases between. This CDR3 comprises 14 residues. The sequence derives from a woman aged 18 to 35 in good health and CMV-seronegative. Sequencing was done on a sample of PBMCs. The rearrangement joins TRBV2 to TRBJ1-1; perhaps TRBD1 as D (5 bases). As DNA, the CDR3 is TGTGCCAGCAGGGTCAGGGAGGTGAACACTGAAGCTTTCTTT. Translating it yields CASRVREVNTEAFF.